A selection of T cell receptor beta chains follows, all from one sample in a study of blood T cells in healthy people across ages. Using its own MiXCR run on the 5' RACE reads, TCRdb lists one record per CDR3 protein. The sample holds roughly 500,000 distinct CDR3 sequences, about 25% seen once. Sequenced material: blood. These receptors all stem from a woman aged 70-85 years in good health. Each CDR3 is given with its conserved first and last residue. Fields, in order: clone size, J gene, V gene, D gene, CDR3 DNA, CDR3 protein. D genes are given only for firm matches. The size field is filled for only some rows; it gives once, few, many or a size class.

NA TRBJ1-1 TRBV5-5 NA TGTGCCAGCAGCTTTGAAAGTGTGAGCTCTGAAGCTTTCTTT CASSFESVSSEAFF
NA TRBJ2-7 TRBV5-1 NA TGCGCCAGCAGCTCCAGGGAAAGAAGCGAGCAGTACTTC CASSSRERSEQYF
NA TRBJ2-5 TRBV5-4 TRBD1 TGTGCCAGCAGCGTGAGACAGGGGTTTGAGACCCAGTACTTC CASSVRQGFETQYF
few TRBJ1-2 TRBV28 NA TGTGCCAGCAGACCCGGGGGGGGTGATGGCTACACCTTC CASRPGGGDGYTF
many TRBJ2-3 TRBV13 NA TGTGCCAGCAGCTTCAGCGGAAGCACAGATACGCAGTATTTT CASSFSGSTDTQYF
few TRBJ1-1 TRBV14 NA TGTGCCAGCACTGGGGGTCGGGGCGGTAACACTGAAGCTTTCTTT CASTGGRGGNTEAFF
few TRBJ2-3 TRBV5-1 NA TGCGCCAGCAGCTTGGGGTCGGGGATTACAGATACGCAGTATTTT CASSLGSGITDTQYF
few TRBJ1-2 TRBV5-1 NA TGCGCCAGCAGGTCCGGGACGGGCTATGGCTACACCTTC CASRSGTGYGYTF
once TRBJ1-1 TRBV15 NA TGTGCCACCAGCAGAGATTTGGGGCGGGGGACTGAAGCTTTCTTT CATSRDLGRGTEAFF
NA TRBJ2-5 TRBV5-1 TRBD1 TGCGCCAGCAGCCCCTCCTACCCGGGACAGGGGTTGAAAGAGACCCAGTACTTC CASSPSYPGQGLKETQYF
NA TRBJ1-2 TRBV5-5 NA TGTGCCAGCAGCTTGGTACAGGGTCTTGATGGCTACACCTTC CASSLVQGLDGYTF
few TRBJ2-3 TRBV20-1 TRBD2 TGCAGTGCAGTTATACTAGCGGGAGGACGCACAGATACGCAGTATTTT CSAVILAGGRTDTQYF
few TRBJ1-4 TRBV21-1 NA TGTGCCAGCAGCAAAATAAGGGCCCCTCCTCCCAATGAAAAACTGTTTTTT CASSKIRAPPPNEKLFF
NA TRBJ1-2 TRBV20-1 TRBD1 TGCAGTGCTGAAGCACAGGGGCGCGGCTATGGCTACACCTTC CSAEAQGRGYGYTF
once TRBJ1-2 TRBV28 NA TGTGCCAGCAGTTCCACGGGGCCTAACTATGGCTACACCTTC CASSSTGPNYGYTF
few TRBJ1-3 TRBV27 TRBD1 TGTGCCAGCAGTTTTCGACAGGGCTTAGGAAACACCATATATTTT CASSFRQGLGNTIYF
few TRBJ1-2 TRBV5-1 NA TGCGCCAGCAGCCAGGGACAAGCCGGGCCTCATGGCTACACCTTC CASSQGQAGPHGYTF
NA TRBJ2-1 TRBV14 NA TGTGCCAGCAGCCAATTCAATTATGAGCAGTTCTTC CASSQFNYEQFF
NA TRBJ1-5 TRBV5-1 NA TGCGCCAGCAGCTTGTTAGGGGGGCTTTTAAGTCAGCCCCAGCATTTT CASSLLGGLLSQPQHF
NA TRBJ2-5 TRBV4-2 NA TGTGCCAGCAGCCAAAGGACGGGAAAGACAGCCGAGACCCAGTACTTC CASSQRTGKTAETQYF
few TRBJ1-6 TRBV6-2/TRBV6-3 NA TGTGCCAGCAGTTACTTCGGGGACGGGAATTCACCCCTCCACTTT CASSYFGDGNSPLHF
few TRBJ2-7 TRBV29-1 NA TGCAGCGTTTTGTCCCAGTCCAACGAGCAGTACTTC CSVLSQSNEQYF
NA TRBJ1-2 TRBV6-1 NA TGTGCCAGCAGTGAAGCAACAGGCCTATTC CASSEATGLF
many TRBJ1-4 TRBV12-3/TRBV12-4 NA TGTGCCAGCAGTACAGCGAACCAACTGTTTTTT CASSTANQLFF
NA TRBJ1-4 TRBV5-5 NA TGTGCCAGCAGCTCCCGGGACACGTCAACTAATGAAAAACTGTTTTTT CASSSRDTSTNEKLFF
few TRBJ2-2 TRBV7-2 NA TGTGCCAGCAGCTCCGACTCCCCGGGCACCGGGGAGCTGTTTTTT CASSSDSPGTGELFF
few TRBJ2-1 TRBV9 NA TGTGCCAGCAGCGAGGGACCACCCTCCTACAATGAGCAGTTCTTC CASSEGPPSYNEQFF
NA TRBJ2-7 TRBV4-3 NA TGCGCCAGCAGCCAAGGTGGGGGGCCCTACGAGCAGTACTTC CASSQGGGPYEQYF
many TRBJ1-1 TRBV4-3 TRBD1 TGCGCCAGCAGCCACCGGACAGGACCTTTGAACACTGAAGCTTTCTTT CASSHRTGPLNTEAFF
many TRBJ1-1 TRBV5-1 NA TGTGCCAGCAGCTTAGACTGGGGGACTGAAGCTTTCTTT CASSLDWGTEAFF
NA TRBJ2-1 TRBV4-1 TRBD1 TGCGCCAGCAGCCAACGGACAGGGTCTGAGTATGAGCAGTTCTTC CASSQRTGSEYEQFF
few TRBJ2-5 TRBV5-4 NA TGTGCCAGCAGCTTGGAACGGGCCCCGGAGACCCAGTACTTC CASSLERAPETQYF
NA TRBJ2-2 TRBV12-3/TRBV12-4 NA TGTGCCAGCGTTCTCGCCGGGGAGCTGTTTTTT CASVLAGELFF
few TRBJ2-7 TRBV18 NA TGTGCCAGCTCACCGGATGGGCGCACCGGCTCCTACGAGCAGTACTTC CASSPDGRTGSYEQYF
NA TRBJ2-5 TRBV6-2/TRBV6-3 NA TGTGCCAGCAGGGACTTACAGGGTGCCAAAGACTTC CASRDLQGAKDF
NA TRBJ1-2 TRBV7-9 NA TGTGCCAGCAGCGATCTGTTCCGGGTTATGTATGGCTACACCTTC CASSDLFRVMYGYTF
NA TRBJ2-1 TRBV12-3/TRBV12-4 NA TGTGCCAGCACCATGCCCCCCGCCTACAATGAGCAGTTCTTC CASTMPPAYNEQFF
NA TRBJ2-4 TRBV20-1 NA TGCAGTGCTAGAGTTGGAGGGAACATTCAGTACTTC CSARVGGNIQYF
NA TRBJ1-2 TRBV25-1 NA TGTGCCAGCAGTGAATGGGCTAACTATGGCTACACCTTC CASSEWANYGYTF
NA TRBJ2-1 TRBV7-2 NA TGTGCCAGCAGCTCCAGACTAGATCAGTTCTTC CASSSRLDQFF
few TRBJ2-3 TRBV4-1 NA TGCGCCAGCAGCCATCCGGGACGGGGTACGCAGTATTTT CASSHPGRGTQYF
NA TRBJ1-5 TRBV21-1 NA TGTGCCAGCAGCAACCAGACAAGGAGGCGCAATCAGCCCCAGCATTTT CASSNQTRRRNQPQHF